A selection of T cell receptor beta chains follows, all from one sample in a study of CD8+CD57+ T cells in acquired aplastic anemia. A single record per CDR3 protein comes from TCRdb applying MiXCR to the reads. The top ten hold 66% of the sample, which has fewer than 100,000 distinct CDR3 sequences, less than 60% seen once. Sample: sorted CD4+, CD8+, or CD8+CD57+ T cells (not recorded which) from PBMCs. These receptors came from a human donor in good health, serving as a control. The CDR3 runs from the conserved cysteine through the conserved F or W. D genes are given only for firm matches. Clone size is not always given. Where it is, it says once, few, many or a class for expanded clones.

TRBV20-1	TRBJ2-3	-	-	TGCAGTGCTAGAGATCCTCAGCTAGAGCCAGATACGCGGTATTTT	CSARDPQLEPDTRYF
TRBV12-3/TRBV12-4	TRBJ1-3	-	-	TGTGCCAGCAGTTTACATGGTTCTGGAAACACCATATATTTT	CASSLHGSGNTIYF
TRBV6-1	TRBJ1-5	TRBD1	many	TGTGCCAGCATGGACAGGGAGATGCAGCCCCAGCATTTT	CASMDREMQPQHF
TRBV4-2	TRBJ2-3	TRBD2	once	TGTGCCAGCAGCCCGGGACTAGCTCGCACAGATACGCAGTATTTT	CASSPGLARTDTQYF
TRBV7-9	TRBJ1-1	-	-	TGTGCCAGCAGCTTTGGGGAGAGGAACACTGAAGCTTTCTTT	CASSFGERNTEAFF
TRBV2	TRBJ2-5	-	-	TGTGCCAGCAGTGGGACCAAGATCTTTGAGACCCAGTACTTC	CASSGTKIFETQYF
TRBV29-1	TRBJ2-7	TRBD1	-	TGCAGCGTTGGGAAGACAGGGGTTTCCAACGAGCAGTACTTC	CSVGKTGVSNEQYF
TRBV20-1	TRBJ1-1	-	-	TGCAGTGCAAGGGACATCCAGAGAACCACTGAAGCTTTCTTT	CSARDIQRTTEAFF
TRBV9	TRBJ1-2	-	many	TGTGCCAGCAGCGTAGAATGGGGCGACTATGGCTACACCTTC	CASSVEWGDYGYTF
TRBV19	TRBJ2-7	-	-	TGTGCCAGTAGTACAGGGGCCGGCGAGCAGTACTTC	CASSTGAGEQYF
TRBV2	TRBJ1-5	-	many	TGTGCCAGCAAGAGTTCGAGTGGGGTGAATCAGCCCCAGCATTTT	CASKSSSGVNQPQHF
TRBV29-1	TRBJ2-1	TRBD1	-	TGCAGCGTTGCACAGGGGAATGAGCAGTTCTTC	CSVAQGNEQFF
TRBV19	TRBJ1-3	TRBD1	-	TGTGCCGTTCGGGACAGGGGCGGATTGGACACCATATATTTT	CAVRDRGGLDTIYF
TRBV12-3/TRBV12-4	TRBJ2-1	-	many	TGTGCCAGCAGTTTATACGGGATTGTCAATGAGCAGTTCTTC	CASSLYGIVNEQFF
TRBV24-1	TRBJ2-1	-	-	TGTGCCACCAGTGATCGGGGTTCTGGTGAGCAGTTCTTC	CATSDRGSGEQFF
TRBV4-1	TRBJ2-7	-	many	TGCGCCAGCAGCCAAGGAACGGGCAGGGTCTACGAGCAGTACTTC	CASSQGTGRVYEQYF
TRBV7-9	TRBJ1-1	-	-	TGTGCCAGCAGCCCACAGGACTTGGTTGCTTTCTTT	CASSPQDLVAFF
TRBV7-9	TRBJ1-3	-	many	TGTGCCAGCAGCTTAGGACCCTCGACAGCTGGAAACACCATATATTTT	CASSLGPSTAGNTIYF
TRBV4-2	TRBJ2-1	-	-	TGTGCCAGCAGCGCAAGTTCCTACGAGCAGTTCTTC	CASSASSYEQFF
TRBV5-4	TRBJ2-7	TRBD1	-	TGTGCCAGCAGCCCCAGGGGGTTCTACGAGCAGTACTTC	CASSPRGFYEQYF
TRBV24-1	TRBJ1-3	-	many	TGTGCCACCAGTGATGCGACAGCTGGAAACACCATATATTTT	CATSDATAGNTIYF
TRBV2	TRBJ1-6	-	-	TGTGCCAGCAGCGGACAGCTTAATTCACCCCTCCACTTT	CASSGQLNSPLHF
TRBV15	TRBJ2-7	-	many	TGTGCCACCAGCAGAGACGGCGAGCAGTACTTC	CATSRDGEQYF
TRBV6-2/TRBV6-3	TRBJ2-1	-	-	TGTGCCAGCAGTTATGGTCTGGGGACCCCTTACAATGAGCAGTTCTTC	CASSYGLGTPYNEQFF
TRBV24-1	TRBJ2-3	TRBD2	-	TGTGCCACCAGTGACCCGGGAGGCGGCGATAGCACAGATACGCAGTATTTT	CATSDPGGGDSTDTQYF
TRBV7-9	TRBJ1-1	TRBD1	once	TGTGCCAGCAGCCAACCGGGGACAGGGGCTGAAGCTTTCTTT	CASSQPGTGAEAFF
TRBV13	TRBJ2-2	-	-	TGTGCCAGCAGCTTAGTGCAGTCCGGGAAGCTGTTTTTT	CASSLVQSGKLFF
TRBV7-2	TRBJ2-3	-	-	TGTGCCAGCAGGCAGGGGGGACGGCCTGATACGCAGTATTTT	CASRQGGRPDTQYF
TRBV9	TRBJ2-7	-	many	TGTGCCAGCAGTGATGAGGGGAGCGTCGAGCAGTACTTC	CASSDEGSVEQYF
TRBV9	TRBJ2-2	-	many	TGTGCCAGCAGCGATATGTCTGTCGAGCTGTTTTTT	CASSDMSVELFF
TRBV10-3	TRBJ2-2	-	-	TGTGCCATCAGTGGCGACAGGACCGGCGGGGAGCTGTTTTTT	CAISGDRTGGELFF
TRBV10-1	TRBJ2-3	TRBD2	-	TGTGCCATCAGCGGGACTAGCGGGGGGGATACGCAGTATTTT	CAISGTSGGDTQYF
TRBV5-6	TRBJ1-2	TRBD1	-	TGTGCCAGCAGCCAACCGGGACAGGGCTATGGCTACACCTTC	CASSQPGQGYGYTF
TRBV2	TRBJ2-7	TRBD2	many	TGTGCCAGCAGTGGGCTAGCGGGGGGGTCTTTTGAGATCTACGAGCAGTACTTC	CASSGLAGGSFEIYEQYF
TRBV11-1	TRBJ2-3	TRBD1	many	TGTGCCAGCAGCTTTTACAGGGGGCGAGGCACAGATACGCAGTATTTT	CASSFYRGRGTDTQYF
TRBV29-1	TRBJ2-5	TRBD2	few	TGCAGCGTCGCAATAGCGGGGCCACAAGAGACCCAGTACTTC	CSVAIAGPQETQYF
TRBV7-6	TRBJ2-6	-	few	TGTGCCAGCAGCCCATTCGGGGGAGCCCCCTCTGGGGCCAACGTCCTGACTTTC	CASSPFGGAPSGANVLTF
TRBV7-9	TRBJ2-7	TRBD2	-	TGTGCCAGCAGCCCACGGACTAGCTACGAGCAGTACTTC	CASSPRTSYEQYF
TRBV10-3	TRBJ1-2	TRBD1	-	TGTGCCATCCTCCCCGGGACAGGGAACGATGGCTACACCTTC	CAILPGTGNDGYTF
TRBV10-1	TRBJ2-2	-	many	TGCGCCAGCAATTCCAGTCCCGGGGAGCTGTTTTTT	CASNSSPGELFF
TRBV4-1	TRBJ2-3	-	many	TGCGCCAGCAGCCAAGGGAAAGGGGGAAGTACAGATACGCAGTATTTT	CASSQGKGGSTDTQYF
TRBV13	TRBJ2-7	-	many	TGTGCCAGCAGCTTAGCCAGGACCTACGAGCAGTACTTC	CASSLARTYEQYF
TRBV11-2	TRBJ2-2	TRBD2	few	TGTGCCAGCAGCCGACCTCCGGGACTAGCGGTCGGGGAGCTGTTTTTT	CASSRPPGLAVGELFF
TRBV7-9	TRBJ2-2	-	many	TGTGCCAGCAGCTCAGGGTTACTGTTTTTT	CASSSGLLFF
TRBV13	TRBJ2-7	TRBD1	many	TGTGCCAGCAGCTTAGCGACAGGGTCCTACGAGCAGTACTTC	CASSLATGSYEQYF
TRBV29-1	TRBJ2-3	-	-	TGCAGCGTTGCGGTAGGCAGGGACGATACGCAGTATTTT	CSVAVGRDDTQYF
TRBV27	TRBJ2-7	-	-	TGTGCCAGCAGTCCCGAGCAGTACTTC	CASSPEQYF
TRBV5-1	TRBJ1-1	-	-	TGCGCCAGCAGCTTCTCGGTCGCAGGGTTAGGAGCTTTCTTT	CASSFSVAGLGAFF
TRBV2	TRBJ2-3	-	-	TGTGCCAGCACTGCAGCCTATTTCACAGATACGCAGTATTTT	CASTAAYFTDTQYF
TRBV9	TRBJ1-1	-	-	TGTGCCAGCAGCGTAGGGGGTGGGACTGGAGCTTTCTTT	CASSVGGGTGAFF
TRBV30	TRBJ1-1	-	-	TGTGCCTGGAGTGAGGAGGGAGTAACTGAAGCTTTCTTT	CAWSEEGVTEAFF
TRBV10-2	TRBJ1-1	-	many	TGCGCCAGCAGGGCCCTACTGAACACTGAAGCTTTCTTT	CASRALLNTEAFF
TRBV20-1	TRBJ2-7	-	-	TGCAGTGCCACGATCCGGGGATCCTACGAGCAGTACTTC	CSATIRGSYEQYF
TRBV25-1	TRBJ2-3	TRBD2	few	TGTGCCAGCAAGACTAGCGTGGGGGATACGCAGTATTTT	CASKTSVGDTQYF